This entry concerns a single TCR beta chain. The target of this receptor is not known. Base qualities are not at hand, and no much larger clone is one base apart. In total, roughly 670 healthy bone marrow donors made up the cohort. All cohort members were sampled while nominally healthy, although unrecorded immune exposures were likely present. The donor was CMV seronegative and was included in the group of under 450 seronegative cohort members. Each donor provided a peripheral blood sample, and peripheral blood mononuclear cells were used for TCR beta sequencing. Genomic DNA extraction from the blood cell samples was performed with the Qiagen DNeasy Blood Extraction Kit. V has 4 bases trimmed and J has 1 base trimmed; junction bases matching no gene number 5. In the germline V gene (reference sequence), CDR1 corresponds to LNHNV and CDR2 to YYDKDF. The CDR3, from cysteine to phenylalanine, totals 16 residues. CDR3 DNA is the only sequence kept; it has 48 bases, read in frame from the first base.

Library preparation was by the immunoSEQ multiplex PCR assay. A mixture of 60 forward primers for TCR Vbeta segments and 13 reverse primers for TCR Jbeta segments was used in the multiplex PCR. The CDR3 region of rearranged TCR beta genes was amplified from genomic DNA by a multiplex PCR assay. Amplified TCR beta libraries were sequenced as 87-base-pair reads on the Illumina HiSeq System. In the source study's methods: A later analysis counted about 80 million unique TCR beta chains across the 640 or so repertoires, and 10 million to 12 million of these chains were shared by at least two donors. Raw reads were error-corrected and collapsed into unique sequences by a nearest-neighbor algorithm in which closely related sequences were merged to remove PCR and sequencing errors. V, D and J gene segments were assigned by aligning CDR3 sequences to IMGT reference sequences. For a sequence to be retained, at least a six-nucleotide match to both a V gene segment and a J gene segment was required. Rearrangements were called productive when the CDR3 lacked stop codons and stayed in frame with V and J; all others were non-productive. CDR3 was defined according to IMGT convention as the region running from the second conserved V-encoded cysteine to the conserved J-encoded phenylalanine. In an earlier analysis of around 540 of the donors, sequences lacking an unambiguous match to a single V gene segment were excluded. An earlier analysis of a few hundred of the donors classified V segments as functional when productive rearrangements were above 56.7% and as segregating when the standard deviation between donors was above 5%. A statistical classification framework was built to diagnose cytomegalovirus status from the catalog of TCR beta chain sequences. In a later analysis, V and J genes were assigned by comparing TCR nucleotide sequences against IMGT/GENE-DB human TR gene sequences. Using the TCRdist pipeline, a later analysis assigned CDR3 sequences along with most-parsimonious VDJ recombination scenarios. In a later analysis, every TCR beta chain was defined by the combination of its CDR3 amino acid sequence and its V-gene family, and reads without a unique V-gene family were dropped. As a way to deal with suspected cross-contamination and a sequencing artifact, a later analysis dropped roughly 620 nucleotide sequences that were highly shared and had low generation probability. For each public chain, a later analysis derived a clonal expansion index from normalized ranks of inferred template counts within each repertoire. Generation probabilities in a later analysis came from a VDJ recombination model fitted to out-of-frame rearrangements, and those results were checked against IGoR. In a later analysis, hypergeometric tests were used to score TCR-TCR, TCR-HLA and TCR-CMV co-occurrence, with a repertoire-size bias correction applied to TCR pairs. To estimate false discovery rates, a later analysis permuted the HLA or CMV assignments 20 times. In a later analysis, co-occurring TCRs were grouped using DBSCAN, and TCRdist sequence similarity was added for clustering within HLA-allele-positive subsets. Repertoires with fewer than 30,000 or more than 120,000 public chains were left out of co-occurrence clustering, as were four to six repertoires with anomalous nucleotide sharing. As stored in TCRdb, this immuneACCESS dataset retains in-frame rearrangements with V and J assigned. A fraction of the clones does not appear; measured against another copy, unresolved V genes explain less than half of the discrepancy, and the remainder lacks a known reason. The DNA was the basis for D and trimming; V, J and clone size are from that table. In all, the sample holds approximately 110,000 clones, and about 70% of those were seen once. The ten biggest clones cover 3.2% of the sample.

The sample comes from a study of cytomegalovirus exposure and HLA in healthy donors (dated by TCRdb to 2016 to 2017). About the investigation overall: In an earlier analysis of under 750 of the donors, approximately 260 Gb of sequence data and approximately 120 million unique TCR beta sequences from 150 million to 200 million T cells were reported. Of the roughly 420 genotyped donors, 80% to 90% were placed in the genetic ancestry cluster associated with self-reported Caucasian donors. Among some 410 genotyped donors of the cohort, an average of around 240,000 unique TCR beta nucleotide sequences were sequenced per donor, around 18% of them non-productive. The number of donors typed differed by locus, with roughly 629-640 for A, B, C, DRB1 and DQB1, around 520 for DQA1, approximately 570 for DPA1, and around 460 for DPB1. The study combined high-throughput TCR immunosequencing, statistical association of individual TCRs with disease status, and machine learning to predict cytomegalovirus infection status. Class I and class II HLA loci were covered by the typing at four-digit resolution. The study aimed to test whether signatures of past pathogen exposure could be identified by cataloging public T cell receptors. Rather than using new phenotypic data, the later analysis identified candidate immune exposures from TCR beta sequences and from how often those sequences occurred across donors. To study patterns of TCR occurrence, a later analysis re-analyzed previously published TCR beta repertoires from around 700 donors and added high-resolution HLA genotyping. An early release covering more than 500 HLA-typed donors comprised roughly 300 gigabases of sequencing data and 85 million or so unique TCR sequences. Along with the roughly 610-subject first cohort, a separate validation cohort of around 110 different subjects was used. Alongside the repertoire data, information on donor age, sex, ethnicity and CMV serostatus was compiled. Every repertoire in the discovery cohort had been generated on one and the same sequencing platform. Roughly 5 DR-DQ haplotypes were handled as single units for association and clustering because linkage in the cohort was strong. A later genetic analysis took genome-wide SNP genotypes for about 55% of the roughly 700 donors and used that subset as a discovery cohort. The study used immunosequencing to profile the T cell repertoires of under 700 subjects and linked those repertoires to cytomegalovirus serostatus. In an earlier analysis of several hundred of the donors, high-throughput TCR beta sequencing was used to judge whether each TCR beta V gene segment behaved as functional or pseudogenic.

The paper as a whole reports these results and caveats: Because counts were too low, roughly 18 rarely observed V segments, including chromosome 9 orphons, were left out of the earlier analysis of a few hundred of the donors. In an earlier analysis of about 540 of the donors, most TCR beta V segments were observed in productive rearrangements about 87% or about 30% of the time, broadly matching IMGT annotations. Specific HLA alleles were associated with roughly 16,000 TCR beta sequences at a false discovery rate of 0.05 in a later analysis. Some IMGT-functional V segments, including TRBV6-2 and TRBV6-3, could not be told apart with the 87-base-pair reads, so those segments were excluded. In both the original and validation cohorts, the classifier was reported to diagnose cytomegalovirus status with high specificity and sensitivity. Compared with the roughly 720-donor mean, donors in an Asian-associated ancestry cluster had fewer N-insertions in productive TCRs, according to a later genetic analysis. A total of 150 or so TCR beta chains were listed by the study as associated with cytomegalovirus. According to a later analysis, parvovirus B19, influenza, CMV and Epstein-Barr virus appeared linked to several top co-occurrence clusters. Assigning TCR associations to individual alleles was difficult when HLA alleles, especially DR and DQ, strongly co-occurred. Most CMV-associated TCR beta chains appeared to be HLA-restricted in a later analysis, and the HLA associations seemed to be driven largely by CMV exposure. Correlated functional status among segregating V segments might be attributable to linkage disequilibrium, but an unknown experimental factor could not be ruled out. A cluster of highly shared sequence variants was judged likely to represent a technical artifact of the sequencing pipeline. In a later genetic analysis, a missense DCLRE1C variant was associated with V-gene and J-gene trimming of TCR beta chains, and the association was replicated in an independent cohort. Immune exposure information for the cohort was limited to CMV serostatus. Most TCR sequences were seen in very few donors, while some public TCRs were found in many individuals. A later analysis found that TCR association rates varied across HLA loci, with DRB1 alleles showing the most associated TCRs and HLA-C alleles the fewest. Because some donors lacked HLA typing at each locus, the association tests relied only on the typed subset. A later analysis found that HLA-associated TCR beta chains were more clonally expanded and had lower generation probabilities than equally common non-associated chains. This cohort had only TCR beta chains sequenced, and the lack of alpha or paired-chain data limited which features could be detected. It was suggested by the authors that the approach could potentially be generalized to other disease states and immunological phenotypes. A further reported finding was that TCR beta sequences accurately predicted the HLA-A and HLA-B alleles for most subjects in the first cohort. Three of the identified cytomegalovirus-associated TCR beta chains were confirmed in vitro to be specific for cytomegalovirus antigens. Sequencing depth was assumed to be roughly uniform across donors in the presence/absence analyses, though that assumption may not hold.

This sequence originates from a man aged 25 to 40 in good health and CMV-seronegative. Sequences were obtained from PBMCs. The chain is assembled from TRBV15 and TRBJ2-3; the central 10 bases match TRBD2. The nucleotide sequence is TGTGCCACCAGCATCCGGACTAGCGGCCGCACAGATACGCAGTATTTT. This sequence encodes CATSIRTSGRTDTQYF.